The 21 T cell receptor beta chains below all came from one sample that was sequenced in a study of identical twins. TCRdb independently ran MiXCR on the 5' RACE reads; one entry per CDR3 protein. The table shows roughly 710,000 distinct CDR3 sequences, with less than 7% occurring only once. The sample comprised naive T cells sorted from blood. These TCRs come from a man aged 18 to 29 in good health.

This chain uses TRBV3-1 with TRBJ2-1; D is unresolved. This CDR3 is 12 amino acids long. Trimming removed 4 bases at V and 3 bases at J, with 4 bases between. Germline V gene sequence: CDR1 LGHDT, CDR2 YNNKEL (reference sequence). CDR3 residues: CASSLFYNEQFF. Written as DNA, the CDR3 is TGTGCCAGCAGCCTTTTCTACAATGAGCAGTTCTTC.

This clonotype was detected many times. CDR3: CASSLDLKETQYF. CDR3 bases: TGCGCCAGCAGCTTGGATTTGAAAGAGACCCAGTACTTC. The chain carries TRBV5-1 and TRBJ2-5; D gene uncertain. This CDR3 is built from 13 residues. The germline gives CDR1 SGHRS, CDR2 YFSETQ. Trimming pared 0 bases from V and 3 bases from J, leaving 6 bases between.

At least ten counts were recorded for this clonotype. The genes are TRBV15 and TRBJ2-3; 7 positions match TRBD2. V lost 6 bases to trimming and J lost 14 bases; unmatched junction nucleotides: 8. The CDR3 sequence is 11 residues long. CDR1 is LNHNV, CDR2 YYDKDF, per germline (reference sequence). The CDR3 region has the DNA TGTGCCACCAGGAGGGAGGGAGAGGCGTATTTT. It encodes CATRREGEAYF.

This clonotype was seen more than once but under ten times. The chain has TRBV3-1 and TRBJ2-7; 9 bases align to TRBD2. V dropped 1 base and J dropped 7; count of bases not matched to a gene: 8. This CDR3 contains 15 residues. Germline CDR1 is LGHDT and CDR2 is YNNKEL (reference sequence). For the CDR3, the DNA is TGTGCCAGCAGCCAAGCTAGCGGGATCCCTAGGGAGCAGTACTTC. As protein: CASSQASGIPREQYF.

In the case of this clonotype: A read error is likely, as this CDR3 ends without the conserved phenylalanine or tryptophan. V usage is TRBV15 and J usage is TRBJ1-1; no clear D. The V gene's germline CDR1 is LNHNV and CDR2 YYDKDF (reference sequence). Trimming cost V 0 bases and J 1 base, with 15 bases left between them. The CDR3 totals 17 residues. In nucleotides, the CDR3 is TGTGCCACCAGCAGAGATCCGGGAATCGGGCGGAACACTGAAGCTTTCCTT. The encoded protein is CATSRDPGIGRNTEAFL.

Ten or more counts support this clonotype. The genes are TRBV5-1 and TRBJ2-5; D is possibly TRBD1 (6 bases). Germline CDR1 and CDR2: SGHRS and YFSETQ. The V gene lost 4 bases and the J gene lost 2 bases, with 15 bases spanning the gap. The CDR3 covers 15 residues. The CDR3: CASSPTYREQETQYF. In nucleotides, the CDR3 is TGCGCCAGCAGCCCTACGTACAGGGAACAAGAGACCCAGTACTTC.

This chain uses TRBV29-1 with TRBJ2-7; D not certain. The CDR3 length is 12 residues. V lost 5 bases and J lost 2, with 10 bases in between. Germline loops: CDR1 SQVTM, CDR2 ANQGSEA. The CDR3 DNA reads TGCAGCGTTTCTACCGGACCCTACGAGCAGTACTTC. The encoded protein is CSVSTGPYEQYF.

A few counts support this clonotype. The CDR3 here is CSVGSAYEQYF. The CDR3 DNA reads TGCAGCGTTGGTTCCGCCTACGAGCAGTACTTC. This chain connects TRBV29-1 to TRBJ2-7; D call uncertain. Germline assignment: CDR1 SQVTM and CDR2 ANQGSEA. V was pared by 4 bases and J by 2 bases, with 6 bases between. This CDR3 has 11 residues.

This clonotype was counted only a few times. The gene calls are TRBV5-1 and TRBJ1-2; D gene unclear. This CDR3 has 12 residues. V lost 4 bases and J 8 bases, leaving 12 bases between the germline ends. Germline CDR1 is SGHRS and CDR2 is YFSETQ. CDR3 sequence: CASSLGREGYTF. The DNA for the CDR3 is TGCGCCAGCAGCCTAGGACGGGAGGGCTACACCTTC. The full variable domain, its missing parts supplied by reference TRBV5-1 and TRBJ1-2, is KAGVTQTPRYLIKTRGQQVTLSCSPISGHRSVSWYQQTPGQGLQFLFEYFSETQRNKGNFPGRFSGRQFSNSRSEMNVSTLELGDSALYLCASSLGREGYTFGSGTRLTVV.

This clonotype came up a few times. V is TRBV7-3 and J is TRBJ2-2; possibly TRBD1 or TRBD2 for D (5 bases each). The V and J ends lost 1 base and 3 bases respectively, with 15 bases between them. The CDR3 sequence is 17 residues long. CDR1 SGHTA and CDR2 FQGTGA come from the germline V gene. CDR3 nucleotides: TGTGCCAGCAGCTTAAAAGGTCCGGGGCCTTACACCGGGGAGCTGTTTTTT. Protein product: CASSLKGPGPYTGELFF.

The rearrangement joins TRBV10-3 to TRBJ1-1; D gene ambiguous. Trimming stripped 0 bases from V and 5 bases from J, with 10 bases between. The CDR3 runs 14 residues. Germline CDR1 ENHRY, CDR2 SYGVKD. For the CDR3, the DNA is TGTGCCATCAGTGAGTCCCAGGATTTTACTGAAGCTTTCTTT. It specifies CAISESQDFTEAFF.

This clonotype was recorded many times. The chain couples TRBV7-2 to TRBJ1-2, with a possible D match to TRBD1 (5 bases). Per the germline V gene, CDR1 is SGHTA and CDR2 is FQGNSA. The CDR3 extends over 16 amino acids. V was clipped by 5 bases and J by 5 bases, with 21 bases between them. In nucleotides, the CDR3 is TGTGCCAGCAGCCCTCGAACTGGGACCGGGGGGTATGGCTACACCTTC. It specifies CASSPRTGTGGYGYTF.

This clonotype occurred many times. This chain connects TRBV28 to TRBJ2-1; TRBD2 agrees at 9 bases. The V gene end was trimmed by 3 bases and the J gene end by 6 bases; junction bases not matched to a gene: 6. Per germline, CDR1 MDHEN and CDR2 SYDVKM. The CDR3 sequence is 15 residues long. In nucleotides, the CDR3 is TGTGCCAGCAGTTTTCGCCCTAGCGGGGCCAATGAGCAGTTCTTC. It translates to CASSFRPSGANEQFF. Combining the CDR3 with reference TRBV28 and TRBJ2-1 gives the whole variable domain DVKVTQSSRYLVKRTGEKVFLECVQDMDHENMFWYRQDPGLGLRLIYFSYDVKMKEKGDIPEGYSVSREKKERFSLILESASTNQTSMYLCASSFRPSGANEQFFGPGTRLTVL.

The V gene is TRBV21-1, the J gene TRBJ2-7; the table's D call of TRBD1 was not tested on the DNA. TRBV21-1 is marked as a pseudogene. The CDR3 totals 16 residues. The CDR3: CASSLNRENLRHEQYV. The DNA of the CDR3 is TGTGCCAGCAGCCTAAACAGGGAGAATTTAAGACACGAGCAGTACGTC.

Ten or more counts support this clonotype. This chain joins TRBV11-1 and TRBJ2-7; 11 bases are shared with TRBD2. This CDR3 is built from 14 residues. Germline V gene lookup returns CDR1 SGHAT and CDR2 FQDESV (reference sequence). The V segment lost 2 bases and the J segment 6 bases; nucleotides outside the gene matches: 3. This CDR3 is CASSLSGTSGEQYF. The CDR3 region has the DNA TGTGCCAGCAGCTTATCCGGGACTAGCGGCGAGCAGTACTTC. Variable domain in full (rest from reference TRBV11-1 and TRBJ2-7): EAEVAQSPRYKITEKSQAVAFWCDPISGHATLYWYRQILGQGPELLVQFQDESVVDDSQLPKDRFSAERLKGVDSTLKIQPAELGDSAMYLCASSLSGTSGEQYFGPGTRLTVT.

This clonotype came up many times. The V gene is TRBV7-2, the J gene TRBJ2-1; TRBD2 might be the D (6 bases). Germline CDR1 reads SGHTA; CDR2 reads FQGNSA. The CDR3 has 16 residues. V was cut by 5 bases and J by 4 bases, with 18 bases left in between. CDR3 sequence reads: CASSPRRDFFYNEQFF. CDR3 DNA sequence: TGTGCCAGCAGCCCAAGACGGGACTTTTTTTACAATGAGCAGTTCTTC.

A few counts support this clonotype. The chain has TRBV5-1 and TRBJ2-2, with 9 bases aligning to TRBD2. The germline gives CDR1 SGHRS, CDR2 YFSETQ. The CDR3 runs to 14 residues. V shed 6 bases and J 6 bases; nucleotides not matched to a gene: 6. The CDR3 region has the DNA TGCGCCAGCACAGCGGGAGGTGGCGCCGGGGAGCTGTTTTTT. Its protein is CASTAGGGAGELFF.

The sample holds many counts of this clonotype. The rearrangement uses TRBV7-9 and TRBJ1-5; TRBD1 might be the D (5 bases). This CDR3 is built from 16 residues. Trimming removed 4 bases from V and 0 bases from J, with 13 bases in between. Germline CDR1 is SEHNR and CDR2 is FQNEAQ (reference sequence). CDR3 DNA sequence: TGTGCCAGCAGCTCCTACTCGGGACTTAGCAATCAGCCCCAGCATTTT. It yields the protein CASSSYSGLSNQPQHF.

The table lists this clonotype with a few counts. Here the CDR3 DNA reads TGTGCCAGCAGTACGGTAGACCTCCACAAAATTCGCGGGCACGTC. This sequence encodes CASSTVDLHKIRGHV. J is TRBJ2-7 and V is TRBV12-3 or TRBV12-4; a weak D match, TRBD2 (5 bases). The CDR3 consists of 15 residues.

This clonotype was seen a handful of times. The gene calls are TRBV3-1 and TRBJ1-6, with D perhaps TRBD1 (5 bases). The CDR3 has 15 residues. Trimming shortened V by 4 bases and J by 9 bases, and 16 bases separated the two germline ends. CDR1 is LGHDT, CDR2 YNNKEL, per germline (reference sequence). This chain's CDR3 is CASSPSGLRGSPLHF. CDR3 coding DNA: TGTGCCAGCAGCCCATCGGGACTGCGAGGTTCACCCCTCCACTTT.

This clonotype was observed many times. The germline gene is not matched at one end of the junction; a read error may be the cause. V gene TRBV7-9 combines with J gene TRBJ2-4; no reliable D call. Germline CDR1 SEHNR, CDR2 FQNEAQ (reference sequence). The CDR3 spans 13 residues. This chain's CDR3 is CASSLEFSPNTAF. The CDR3 nucleotides read TGTGCCAGCAGCTTAGAGTTTTCTCCAAACACAGCCTTC.